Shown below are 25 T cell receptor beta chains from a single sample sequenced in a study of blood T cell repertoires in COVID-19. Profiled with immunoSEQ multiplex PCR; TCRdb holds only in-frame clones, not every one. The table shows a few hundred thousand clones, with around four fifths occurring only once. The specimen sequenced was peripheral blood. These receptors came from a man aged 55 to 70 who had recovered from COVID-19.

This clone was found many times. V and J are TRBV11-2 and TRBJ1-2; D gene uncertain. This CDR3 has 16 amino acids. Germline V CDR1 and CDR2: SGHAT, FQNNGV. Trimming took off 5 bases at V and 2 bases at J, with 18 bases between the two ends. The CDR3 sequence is CASSPRVQSWNYGYTF. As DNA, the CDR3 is TGTGCCAGCAGCCCGAGGGTCCAGAGTTGGAACTATGGCTACACCTTC.

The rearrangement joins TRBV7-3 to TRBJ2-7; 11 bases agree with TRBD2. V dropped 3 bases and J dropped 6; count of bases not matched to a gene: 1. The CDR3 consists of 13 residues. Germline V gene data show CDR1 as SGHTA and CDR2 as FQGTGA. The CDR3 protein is CASSLLAGGEQYF. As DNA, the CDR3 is TGTGCCAGCAGCTTGCTAGCGGGGGGCGAGCAGTACTTC. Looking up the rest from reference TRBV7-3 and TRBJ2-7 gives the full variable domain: GAGVSQTPSNKVTEKGKYVELRCDPISGHTALYWYRQSLGQGPEFLIYFQGTGAADDSGLPNDRFFAVRPEGSVSTLKIQRTERGDSAVYLCASSLLAGGEQYFGPGTRLTVT.

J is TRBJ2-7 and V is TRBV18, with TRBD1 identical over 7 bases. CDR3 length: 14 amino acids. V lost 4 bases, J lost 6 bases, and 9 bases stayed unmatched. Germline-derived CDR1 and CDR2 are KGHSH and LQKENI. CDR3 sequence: CASSLQTGKSEQYF. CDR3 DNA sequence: TGTGCCAGCTCACTGCAGACAGGGAAAAGCGAGCAGTACTTC.

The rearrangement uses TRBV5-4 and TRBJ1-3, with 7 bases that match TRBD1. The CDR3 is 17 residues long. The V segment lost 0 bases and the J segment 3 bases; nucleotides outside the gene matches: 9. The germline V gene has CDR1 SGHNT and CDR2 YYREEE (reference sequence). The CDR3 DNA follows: TGTGCCAGCAGCTTGGTTTCAGCCAGGGGGATTGGAAACACCATATATTTT. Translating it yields CASSLVSARGIGNTIYF.

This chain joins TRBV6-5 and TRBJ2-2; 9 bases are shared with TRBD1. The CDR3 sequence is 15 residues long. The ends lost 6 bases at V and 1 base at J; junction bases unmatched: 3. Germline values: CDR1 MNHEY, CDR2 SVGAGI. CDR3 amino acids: CASRKTGGNTGELFF. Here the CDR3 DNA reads TGTGCCAGCAGGAAGACAGGGGGGAACACCGGGGAGCTGTTTTTT.

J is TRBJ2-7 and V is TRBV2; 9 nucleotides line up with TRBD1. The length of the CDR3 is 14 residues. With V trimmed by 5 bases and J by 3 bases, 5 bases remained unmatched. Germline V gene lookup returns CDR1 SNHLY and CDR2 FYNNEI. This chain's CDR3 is CASSKDRGSYEQYF. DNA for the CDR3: TGTGCCAGCAGTAAGGACAGGGGAAGCTACGAGCAGTACTTC. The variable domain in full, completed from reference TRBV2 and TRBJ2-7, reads EPEVTQTPSHQVTQMGQEVILRCVPISNHLYFYWYRQILGQKVEFLVSFYNNEISEKSEIFDDQFSVERPDGSNFTLKIRSTKLEDSAMYFCASSKDRGSYEQYFGPGTRLTVT.

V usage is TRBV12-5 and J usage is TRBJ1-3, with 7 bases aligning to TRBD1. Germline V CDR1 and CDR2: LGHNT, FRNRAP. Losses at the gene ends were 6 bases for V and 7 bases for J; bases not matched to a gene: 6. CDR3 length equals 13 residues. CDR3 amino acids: CASGKGGWNTIYF. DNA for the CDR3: TGTGCTAGTGGAAAAGGGGGCTGGAACACCATATATTTT. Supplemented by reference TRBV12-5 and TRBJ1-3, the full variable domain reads DARVTQTPRHKVTEMGQEVTMRCQPILGHNTVFWYRQTMMQGLELLAYFRNRAPLDDSGMPKDRFSAEMPDATLATLKIQPSEPRDSAVYFCASGKGGWNTIYFGEGSWLTVV.

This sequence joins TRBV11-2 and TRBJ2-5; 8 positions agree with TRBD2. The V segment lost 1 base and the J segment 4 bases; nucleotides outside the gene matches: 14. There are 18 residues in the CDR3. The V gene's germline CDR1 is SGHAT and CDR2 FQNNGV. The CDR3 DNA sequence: TGTGCCAGCAGCTTAGTGGCCGAGACATTGGCGGGAGGAGAGACCCAGTACTTC. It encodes CASSLVAETLAGGETQYF.

The DNA for the CDR3 is TGTGCCAGCAGTCCCACCGGGAGAAACTATGGCTACACCTTC. It specifies CASSPTGRNYGYTF. This rearrangement joins TRBV27 to TRBJ1-2; D gene uncertain. The CDR3 has 14 residues. V dropped 5 bases and J dropped 2 bases, with 12 bases sitting between them. The V gene's germline CDR1 is MNHEY and CDR2 SMNVEV (reference sequence).

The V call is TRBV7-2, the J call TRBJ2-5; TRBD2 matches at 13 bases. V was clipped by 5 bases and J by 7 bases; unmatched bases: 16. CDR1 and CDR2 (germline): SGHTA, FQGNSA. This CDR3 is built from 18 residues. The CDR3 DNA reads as TGTGCCAGCAGCCCCCGCCCCCCGACTAGCGGGGGGCCTGGGACCCAGTACTTC. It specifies CASSPRPPTSGGPGTQYF.

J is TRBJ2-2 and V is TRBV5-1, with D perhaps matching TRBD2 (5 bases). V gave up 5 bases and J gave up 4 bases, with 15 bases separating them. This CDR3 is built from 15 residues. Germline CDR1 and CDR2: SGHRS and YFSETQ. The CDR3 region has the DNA TGCGCCAGCAGTTATGGAGGAAGCCGCACCGGGGAGCTGTTTTTT. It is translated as CASSYGGSRTGELFF.

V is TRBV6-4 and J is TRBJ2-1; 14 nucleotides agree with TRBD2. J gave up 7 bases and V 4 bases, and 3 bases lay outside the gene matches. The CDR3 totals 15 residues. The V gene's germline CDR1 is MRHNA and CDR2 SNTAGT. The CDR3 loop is CASSGTSGGSNEQFF. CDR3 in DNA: TGTGCCAGCAGTGGGACTAGCGGGGGGAGTAATGAGCAGTTCTTC.

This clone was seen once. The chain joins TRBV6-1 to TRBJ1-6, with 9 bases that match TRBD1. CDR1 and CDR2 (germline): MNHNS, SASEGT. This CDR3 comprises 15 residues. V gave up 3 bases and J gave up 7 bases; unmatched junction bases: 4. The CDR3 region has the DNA TGTGCCAGCAGTGATCTTGGACAGGGGAATTCACCCCTCCACTTT. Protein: CASSDLGQGNSPLHF.

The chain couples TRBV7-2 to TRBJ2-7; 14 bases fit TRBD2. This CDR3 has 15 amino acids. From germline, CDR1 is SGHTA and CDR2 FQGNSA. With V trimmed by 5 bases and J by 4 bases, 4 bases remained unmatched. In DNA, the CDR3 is TGTGCCAGCAGCCCCGGGACTAGCGGGGGTTACGAGCAGTACTTC. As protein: CASSPGTSGGYEQYF.

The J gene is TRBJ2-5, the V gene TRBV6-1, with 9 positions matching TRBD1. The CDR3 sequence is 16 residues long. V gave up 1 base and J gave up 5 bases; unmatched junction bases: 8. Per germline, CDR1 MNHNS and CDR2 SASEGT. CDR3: CASSEELGTGMETQYF. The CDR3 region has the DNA TGTGCCAGCAGTGAAGAGTTAGGGACAGGGATGGAGACCCAGTACTTC.

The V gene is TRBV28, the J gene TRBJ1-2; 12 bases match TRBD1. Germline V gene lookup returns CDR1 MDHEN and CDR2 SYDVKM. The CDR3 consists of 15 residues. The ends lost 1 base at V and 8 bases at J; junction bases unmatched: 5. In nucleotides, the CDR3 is TGTGCCAGCAGTTTATCTGGGACAGGGGGCTTGGGCTACACCTTC. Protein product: CASSLSGTGGLGYTF.

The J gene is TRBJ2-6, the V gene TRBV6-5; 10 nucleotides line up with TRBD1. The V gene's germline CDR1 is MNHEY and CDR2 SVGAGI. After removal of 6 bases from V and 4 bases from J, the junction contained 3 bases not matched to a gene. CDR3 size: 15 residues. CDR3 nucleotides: TGTGCCAGCAGGACAGGGGGCTCCGGGGCCAACGTCCTGACTTTC. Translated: CASRTGGSGANVLTF.

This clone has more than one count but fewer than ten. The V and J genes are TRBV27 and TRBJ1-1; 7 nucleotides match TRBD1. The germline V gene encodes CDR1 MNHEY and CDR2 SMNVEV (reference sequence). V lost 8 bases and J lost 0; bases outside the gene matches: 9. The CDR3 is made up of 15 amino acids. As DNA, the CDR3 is TGTGCCAGCGGCCGGACAGGTCGAATGAACACTGAAGCTTTCTTT. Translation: CASGRTGRMNTEAFF.

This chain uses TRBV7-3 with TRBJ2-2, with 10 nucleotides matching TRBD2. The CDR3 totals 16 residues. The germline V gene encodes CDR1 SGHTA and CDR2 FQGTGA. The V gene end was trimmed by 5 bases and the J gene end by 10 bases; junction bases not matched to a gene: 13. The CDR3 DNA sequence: TGTGCCAGCAGCCCACAGGCAGGACTAGCGGCGGAGGAGCTGTTTTTT. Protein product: CASSPQAGLAAEELFF.

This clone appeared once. The CDR3 DNA sequence: TGTGCCAGCTCACCATCTAGCGGGGGGGCTTACGAGCAGTACTTC. As protein: CASSPSSGGAYEQYF. The chain couples TRBV18 to TRBJ2-7; TRBD2 matches at 12 bases. This CDR3 has 15 residues. J gave up 4 bases and V 2 bases, and 3 bases lay outside the gene matches. Per germline, CDR1 KGHSH and CDR2 LQKENI.

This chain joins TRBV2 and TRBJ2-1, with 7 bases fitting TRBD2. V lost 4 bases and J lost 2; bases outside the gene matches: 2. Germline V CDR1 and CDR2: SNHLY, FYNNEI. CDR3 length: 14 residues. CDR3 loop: CASSGGLAYNEQFF. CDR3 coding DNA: TGTGCCAGCAGTGGAGGACTAGCCTACAATGAGCAGTTCTTC.

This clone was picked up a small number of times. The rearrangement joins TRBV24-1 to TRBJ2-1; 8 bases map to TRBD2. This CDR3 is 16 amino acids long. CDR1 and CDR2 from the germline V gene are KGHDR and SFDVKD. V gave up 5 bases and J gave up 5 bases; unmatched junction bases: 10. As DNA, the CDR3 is TGTGCCACCAGTGTCGGGGGGGATGGCAGGGACAATGAGCAGTTCTTC. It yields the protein CATSVGGDGRDNEQFF.

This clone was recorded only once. CDR3 DNA: TGTGCCAGCAGTTTGGCATACACTGAAGCTTTCTTT. It is translated as CASSLAYTEAFF. This chain links TRBV28 with TRBJ1-1; no clear D. Germline-derived CDR1 and CDR2 are MDHEN and SYDVKM. The V gene lost 3 bases and the J gene lost 3 bases, with 5 bases spanning the gap. The CDR3 runs to 12 residues.

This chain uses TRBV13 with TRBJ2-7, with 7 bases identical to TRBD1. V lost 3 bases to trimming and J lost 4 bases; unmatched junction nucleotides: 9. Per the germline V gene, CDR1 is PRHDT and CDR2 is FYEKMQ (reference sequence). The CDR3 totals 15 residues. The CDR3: CASSFHRGSRYEQYF. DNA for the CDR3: TGTGCCAGCAGCTTTCACAGGGGAAGCCGGTACGAGCAGTACTTC.

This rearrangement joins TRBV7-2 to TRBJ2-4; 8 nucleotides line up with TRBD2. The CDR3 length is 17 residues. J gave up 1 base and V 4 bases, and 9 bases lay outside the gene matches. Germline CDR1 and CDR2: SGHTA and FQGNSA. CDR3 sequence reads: CASSSLGGRRAKNIQYF. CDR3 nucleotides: TGTGCCAGCAGCTCCCTAGGCGGGAGGAGGGCCAAAAACATTCAGTACTTC.